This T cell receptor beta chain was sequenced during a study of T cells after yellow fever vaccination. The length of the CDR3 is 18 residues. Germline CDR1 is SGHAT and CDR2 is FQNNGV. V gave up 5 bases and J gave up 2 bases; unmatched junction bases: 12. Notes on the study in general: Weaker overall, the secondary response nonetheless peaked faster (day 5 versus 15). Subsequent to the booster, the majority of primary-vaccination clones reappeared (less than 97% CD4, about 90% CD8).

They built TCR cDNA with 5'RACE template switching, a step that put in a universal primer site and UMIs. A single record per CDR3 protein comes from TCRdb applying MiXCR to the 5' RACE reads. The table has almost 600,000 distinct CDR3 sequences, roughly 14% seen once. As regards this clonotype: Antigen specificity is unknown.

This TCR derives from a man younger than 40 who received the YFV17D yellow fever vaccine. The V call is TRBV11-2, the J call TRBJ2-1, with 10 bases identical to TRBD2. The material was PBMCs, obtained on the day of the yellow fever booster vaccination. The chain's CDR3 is CASSLSEIAGGPYNEQFF. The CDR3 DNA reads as TGTGCCAGCAGCCTCTCAGAAATAGCGGGGGGCCCCTACAATGAGCAGTTCTTC. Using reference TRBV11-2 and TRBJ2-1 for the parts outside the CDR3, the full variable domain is EAGVAQSPRYKIIEKRQSVAFWCNPISGHATLYWYQQILGQGPKLLIQFQNNGVVDDSQLPKDRFSAERLKGVDSTLKIQPAKLEDSAVYLCASSLSEIAGGPYNEQFFGPGTRLTVL.